This TCR beta chain was captured in a study of T cell responses to AZD1222 COVID-19 vaccine. Study-level findings and limits: Of spike-specific TCRs, nearly half reportedly target regions left unmutated in variants. At baseline, seropositivity was found in only a handful of AZD1222 recipients.

This CDR3 region has 13 residues. V lost 2 bases and J lost 4, with 6 bases in between. Sequencing was performed with immunoSEQ multiplex PCR; in TCRdb, only in-frame clones are kept and a portion is missing. The sample has some 140,000 clones, roughly nine tenths seen once. This clone was seen just once. The antigen remains undetermined. The sample consisted of peripheral blood, taken 28 days after the second AZD1222 dose. The sequence was obtained from an adult who received the AZD1222 COVID-19 vaccine. This chain connects TRBV12-3 or TRBV12-4 to TRBJ1-5; D perhaps matches TRBD1 (6 bases). CDR3 nucleotides: TGTGCCAGCAGTTTACAGGGGAATCAGCCCCAGCATTTT. It translates to CASSLQGNQPQHF.